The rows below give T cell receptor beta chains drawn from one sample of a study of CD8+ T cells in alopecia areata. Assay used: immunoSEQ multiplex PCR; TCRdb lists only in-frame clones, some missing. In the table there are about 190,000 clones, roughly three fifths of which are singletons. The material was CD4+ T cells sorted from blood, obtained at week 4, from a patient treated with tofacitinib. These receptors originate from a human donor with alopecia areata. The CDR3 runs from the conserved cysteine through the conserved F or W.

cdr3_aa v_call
CASGRSSGANVLTF TRBV28
CSVDRGLINEQFF TRBV29-1
CASSLRGEKLFF TRBV18
CASSVAAGGPKTQYF TRBV9
CAWSGQTNQPQHF TRBV30
CACGGSSNTEAFF TRBV7-9
CASNPQHNEQFF TRBV6-1
CATAQGRTELFF TRBV15
CASSLMGLAGTDTQYF TRBV7-3
CSVRQDEKLFF TRBV29-1
CASSEPPRWGTETQYF TRBV7-9
CSVVDRATYNEQFF TRBV29-1
CASSQYCQGAIYEQYF TRBV23-1
CASRSGGIIRTGELFF TRBV28
CASSLDIGRTYEQYF TRBV7-8
CAWSFDSNTEAFF TRBV30
CSVEGQGAGANVLTF TRBV29-1
CAWSFASGGVRVNEQFF TRBV30
CASSSWSTGADGYTF TRBV27
CASRNAGQYEQYF TRBV27
CASSLDSGSQPQHF TRBV27
CSVVQTGAGTEAFF TRBV29-1